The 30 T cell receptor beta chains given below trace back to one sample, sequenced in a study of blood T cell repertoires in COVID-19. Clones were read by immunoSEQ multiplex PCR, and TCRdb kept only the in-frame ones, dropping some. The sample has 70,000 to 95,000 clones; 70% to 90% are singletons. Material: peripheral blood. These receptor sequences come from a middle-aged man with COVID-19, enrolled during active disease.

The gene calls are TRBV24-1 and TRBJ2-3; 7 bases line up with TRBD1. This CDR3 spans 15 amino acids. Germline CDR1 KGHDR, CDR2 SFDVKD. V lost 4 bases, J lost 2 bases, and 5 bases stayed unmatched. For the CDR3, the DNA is TGTGCCACCAGTGACCCCGGACAGGTCACAGATACGCAGTATTTT. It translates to CATSDPGQVTDTQYF.

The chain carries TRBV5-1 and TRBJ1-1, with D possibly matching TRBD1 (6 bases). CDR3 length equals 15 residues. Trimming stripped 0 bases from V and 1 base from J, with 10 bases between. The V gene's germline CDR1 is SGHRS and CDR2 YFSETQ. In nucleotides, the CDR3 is TGCGCCAGCAGCTTGGATGGACAGCAGAACACTGAAGCTTTCTTT. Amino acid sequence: CASSLDGQQNTEAFF.

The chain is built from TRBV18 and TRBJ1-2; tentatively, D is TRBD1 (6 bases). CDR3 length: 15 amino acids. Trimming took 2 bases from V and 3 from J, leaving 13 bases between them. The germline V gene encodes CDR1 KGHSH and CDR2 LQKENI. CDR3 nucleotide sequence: TGTGCCAGCTCACCATACGTAGGGGGTGACTATGGCTACACCTTC. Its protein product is CASSPYVGGDYGYTF. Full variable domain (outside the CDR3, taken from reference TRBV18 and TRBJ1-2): NAGVMQNPRHLVRRRGQEARLRCSPMKGHSHVYWYRQLPEEGLKFMVYLQKENIIDESGMPKERFSAEFPKEGPSILRIQQVVRGDSAAYFCASSPYVGGDYGYTFGSGTRLTVV.

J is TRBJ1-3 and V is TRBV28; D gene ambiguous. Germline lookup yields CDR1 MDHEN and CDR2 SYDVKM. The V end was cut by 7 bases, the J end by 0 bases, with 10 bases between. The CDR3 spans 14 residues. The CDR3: CASKIGSSGNTIYF. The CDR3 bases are TGTGCCAGCAAGATAGGGAGCTCTGGAAACACCATATATTTT.

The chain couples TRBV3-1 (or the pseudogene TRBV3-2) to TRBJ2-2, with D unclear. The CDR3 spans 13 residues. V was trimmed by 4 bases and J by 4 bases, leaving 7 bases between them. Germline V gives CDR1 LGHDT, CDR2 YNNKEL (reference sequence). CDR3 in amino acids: CASSPPGTGELFF. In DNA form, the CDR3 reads TGTGCCAGCAGCCCCCCCGGCACCGGGGAGCTGTTTTTT.

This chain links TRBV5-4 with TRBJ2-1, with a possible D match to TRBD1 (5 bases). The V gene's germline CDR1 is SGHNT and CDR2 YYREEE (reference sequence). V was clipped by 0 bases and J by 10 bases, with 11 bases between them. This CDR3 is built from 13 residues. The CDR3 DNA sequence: TGTGCCAGCAGCTTGGAGCTCAACAGGGAGCAGTTCTTC. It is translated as CASSLELNREQFF.

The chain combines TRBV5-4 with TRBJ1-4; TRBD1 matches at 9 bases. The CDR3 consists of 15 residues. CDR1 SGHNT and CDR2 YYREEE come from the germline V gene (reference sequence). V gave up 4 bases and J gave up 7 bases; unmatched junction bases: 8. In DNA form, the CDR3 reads TGTGCCAGCAGCCCCACCGGGACAGGGAGTGAAAAACTGTTTTTT. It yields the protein CASSPTGTGSEKLFF. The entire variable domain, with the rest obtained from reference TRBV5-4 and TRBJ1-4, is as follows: ETGVTQSPTHLIKTRGQQVTLRCSSQSGHNTVSWYQQALGQGPQFIFQYYREEENGRGNFPPRFSGLQFPNYSSELNVNALELDDSALYLCASSPTGTGSEKLFFGSGTQLSVL.

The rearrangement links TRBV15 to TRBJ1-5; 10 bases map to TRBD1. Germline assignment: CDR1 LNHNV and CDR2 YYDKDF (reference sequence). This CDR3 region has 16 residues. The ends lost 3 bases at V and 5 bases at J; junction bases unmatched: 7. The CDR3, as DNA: TGTGCCACCAGCAGCGACAGGGGGCTGTTGTATCAGCCCCAGCATTTT. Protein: CATSSDRGLLYQPQHF.

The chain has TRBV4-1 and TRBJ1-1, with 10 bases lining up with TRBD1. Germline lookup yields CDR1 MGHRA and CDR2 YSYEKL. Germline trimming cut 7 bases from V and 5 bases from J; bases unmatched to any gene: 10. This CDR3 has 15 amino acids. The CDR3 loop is CASTRQGATGTEAFF. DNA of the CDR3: TGCGCCAGCACCCGACAGGGGGCGACGGGTACTGAAGCTTTCTTT.

CDR3 DNA sequence: TGTGCCAGCAGCTTAGGGGGAACGATATCCGCGGGTCGGGATGAGCAGTTCTTC. It codes for CASSLGGTISAGRDEQFF. V is TRBV11-2 and J is TRBJ2-1; a weak D match, TRBD2 (5 bases). Germline CDR1 and CDR2: SGHAT and FQNNGV. The CDR3 is 18 amino acids. V was clipped by 1 base and J by 8 bases, with 24 bases between them.

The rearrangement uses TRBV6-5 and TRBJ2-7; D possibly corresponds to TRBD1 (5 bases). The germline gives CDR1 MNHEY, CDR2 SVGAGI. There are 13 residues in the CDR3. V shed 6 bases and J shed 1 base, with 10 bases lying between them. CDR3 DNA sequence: TGTGCCAGCAGCCCAGGGATTTCCTACGAGCAGTACTTC. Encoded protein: CASSPGISYEQYF.

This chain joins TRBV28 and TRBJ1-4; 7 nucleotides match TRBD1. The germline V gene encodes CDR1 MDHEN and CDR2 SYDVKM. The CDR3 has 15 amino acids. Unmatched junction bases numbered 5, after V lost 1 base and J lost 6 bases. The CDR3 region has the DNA TGTGCCAGCAGTTTATCAACAGGGGTGGATGAAAAACTGTTTTTT. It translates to CASSLSTGVDEKLFF.

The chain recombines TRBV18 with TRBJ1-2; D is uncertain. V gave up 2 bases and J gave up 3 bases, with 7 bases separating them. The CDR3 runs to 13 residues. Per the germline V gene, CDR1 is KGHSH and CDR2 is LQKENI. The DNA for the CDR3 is TGTGCCAGCTCACCAGCGGGCGACTATGGCTACACCTTC. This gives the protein CASSPAGDYGYTF.

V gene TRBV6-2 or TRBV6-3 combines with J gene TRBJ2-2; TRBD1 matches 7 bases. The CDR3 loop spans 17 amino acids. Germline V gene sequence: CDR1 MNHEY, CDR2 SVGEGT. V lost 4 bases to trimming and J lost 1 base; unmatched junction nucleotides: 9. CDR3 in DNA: TGTGCCAGCAGTTCAGCCACCGGGACAGAGAACACCGGGGAGCTGTTTTTT. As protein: CASSSATGTENTGELFF.

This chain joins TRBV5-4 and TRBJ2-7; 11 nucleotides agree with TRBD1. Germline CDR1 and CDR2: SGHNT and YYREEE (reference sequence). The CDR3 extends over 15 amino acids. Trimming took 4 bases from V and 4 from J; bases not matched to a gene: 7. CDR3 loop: CASSPGQGAWYEQYF. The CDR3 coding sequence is TGTGCCAGCAGCCCCGGACAGGGGGCATGGTACGAGCAGTACTTC.

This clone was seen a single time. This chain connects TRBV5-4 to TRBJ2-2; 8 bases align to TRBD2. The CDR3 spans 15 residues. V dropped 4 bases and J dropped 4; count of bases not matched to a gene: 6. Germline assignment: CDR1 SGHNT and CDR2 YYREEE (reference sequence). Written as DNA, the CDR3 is TGTGCCAGCAGCCCGGGACTAGTAGTCACCGGGGAGCTGTTTTTT. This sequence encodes CASSPGLVVTGELFF.

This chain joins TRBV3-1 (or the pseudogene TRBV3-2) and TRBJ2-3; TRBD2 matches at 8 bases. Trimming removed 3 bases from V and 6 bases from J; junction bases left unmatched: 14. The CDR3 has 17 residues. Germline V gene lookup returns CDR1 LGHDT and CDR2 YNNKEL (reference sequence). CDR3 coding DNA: TGTGCCAGCAGCCACAAGTCAGCCGCGGGGGGCGGGGATACGCAGTATTTT. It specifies CASSHKSAAGGGDTQYF.

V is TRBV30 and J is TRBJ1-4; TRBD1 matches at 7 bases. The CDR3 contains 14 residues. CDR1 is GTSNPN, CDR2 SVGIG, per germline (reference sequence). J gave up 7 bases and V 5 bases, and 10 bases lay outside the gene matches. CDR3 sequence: CAWSPDRMGEKLFF. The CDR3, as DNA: TGTGCCTGGTCCCCGGACAGGATGGGTGAAAAACTGTTTTTT.

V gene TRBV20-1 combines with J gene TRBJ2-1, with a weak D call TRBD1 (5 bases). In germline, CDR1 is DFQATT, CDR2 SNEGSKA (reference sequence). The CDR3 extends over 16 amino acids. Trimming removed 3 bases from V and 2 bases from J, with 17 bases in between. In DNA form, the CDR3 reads TGCAGTGCTAGTAGCATCAGCAGGGATACCTACAATGAGCAGTTCTTC. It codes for CSASSISRDTYNEQFF.

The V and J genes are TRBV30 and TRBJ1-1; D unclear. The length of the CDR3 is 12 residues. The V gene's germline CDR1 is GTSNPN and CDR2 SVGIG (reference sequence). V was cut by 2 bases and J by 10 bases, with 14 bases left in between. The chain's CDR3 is CAWSQLFEAAFF. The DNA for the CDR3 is TGTGCCTGGAGTCAACTATTCGAGGCAGCTTTCTTT. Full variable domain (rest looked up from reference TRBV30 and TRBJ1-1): SQTIHQWPATLVQPVGSPLSLECTVEGTSNPNLYWYRQAAGRGLQLLFYSVGIGQISSEVPQNLSASRPQDRQFILSSKKLLLSDSGFYLCAWSQLFEAAFFGQGTRLTVV.

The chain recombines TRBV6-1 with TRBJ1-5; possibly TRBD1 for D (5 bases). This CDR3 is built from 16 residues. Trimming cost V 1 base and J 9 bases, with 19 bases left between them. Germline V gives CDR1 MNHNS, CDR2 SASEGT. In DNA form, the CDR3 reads TGTGCCAGCAGTGAAGAATTAAGGGGATCAACTGGGCCCCAGCATTTT. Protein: CASSEELRGSTGPQHF.

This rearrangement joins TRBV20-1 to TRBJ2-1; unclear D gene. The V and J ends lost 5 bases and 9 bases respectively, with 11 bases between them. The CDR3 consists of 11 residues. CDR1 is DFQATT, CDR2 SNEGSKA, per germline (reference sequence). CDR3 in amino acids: CSAGPGPEQFF. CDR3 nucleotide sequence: TGCAGTGCTGGGCCTGGCCCTGAGCAGTTCTTC.

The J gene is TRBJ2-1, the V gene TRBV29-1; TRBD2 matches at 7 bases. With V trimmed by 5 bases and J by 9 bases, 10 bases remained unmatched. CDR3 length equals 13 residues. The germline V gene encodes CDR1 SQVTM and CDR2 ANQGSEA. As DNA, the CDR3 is TGCAGCGTTAGGCCCGGGTCGGGGGGTGAGCAGTTCTTC. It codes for CSVRPGSGGEQFF.

CDR3 coding DNA: TGTGCCAGCAGCCAATGGACAGGGGGATCCTACGAGCAGTACTTC. This sequence encodes CASSQWTGGSYEQYF. The chain employs TRBV3-1 (or the pseudogene TRBV3-2) and TRBJ2-7; TRBD1 agrees at 10 bases. V dropped 2 bases and J dropped 1; count of bases not matched to a gene: 2. The CDR3 has 15 amino acids. From germline, CDR1 is LGHDT and CDR2 YNNKEL (reference sequence).

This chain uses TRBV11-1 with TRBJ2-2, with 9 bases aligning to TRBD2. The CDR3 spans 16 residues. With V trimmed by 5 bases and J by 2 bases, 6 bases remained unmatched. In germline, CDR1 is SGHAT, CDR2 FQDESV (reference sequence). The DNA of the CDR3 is TGTGCCAGCAGCCCGGCTAGCGGGACAAACACCGGGGAGCTGTTTTTT. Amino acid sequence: CASSPASGTNTGELFF.

The CDR3 protein is CASSLVRANTGELFF. The DNA for the CDR3 is TGTGCCAGCAGCTTAGTACGGGCGAACACCGGGGAGCTGTTTTTT. The chain couples TRBV11-2 to TRBJ2-2; no clear D. CDR1 SGHAT and CDR2 FQNNGV come from the germline V gene. V was cut by 1 base and J by 0 bases, with 6 bases left in between. The CDR3 length is 15 residues.

CDR3 DNA sequence: TGTGCCAGTAGTGCCAGCGGGGGAAGAGAGACCCAGTACTTC. Its protein product is CASSASGGRETQYF. J is TRBJ2-5 and V is TRBV19; TRBD2 aligns across 8 bases. V was clipped by 5 bases and J by 4 bases; unmatched bases: 6. From germline, CDR1 is LNHDA and CDR2 SQIVND (reference sequence). The CDR3 loop spans 14 amino acids.

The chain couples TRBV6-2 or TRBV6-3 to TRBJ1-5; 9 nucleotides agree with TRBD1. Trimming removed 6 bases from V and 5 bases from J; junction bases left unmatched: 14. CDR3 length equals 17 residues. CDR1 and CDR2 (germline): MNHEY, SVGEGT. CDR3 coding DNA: TGTGCCAGCAGCCAATACGGGACAGGGAGTAGGGATCAGCCCCAGCATTTT. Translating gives CASSQYGTGSRDQPQHF.

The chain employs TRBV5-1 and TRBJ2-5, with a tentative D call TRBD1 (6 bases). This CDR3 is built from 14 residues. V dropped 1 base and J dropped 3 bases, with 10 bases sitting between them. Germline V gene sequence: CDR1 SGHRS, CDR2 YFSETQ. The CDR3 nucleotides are TGCGCCAGCAGCTTGAATGGGGGCAAAGAGACCCAGTACTTC. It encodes CASSLNGGKETQYF.

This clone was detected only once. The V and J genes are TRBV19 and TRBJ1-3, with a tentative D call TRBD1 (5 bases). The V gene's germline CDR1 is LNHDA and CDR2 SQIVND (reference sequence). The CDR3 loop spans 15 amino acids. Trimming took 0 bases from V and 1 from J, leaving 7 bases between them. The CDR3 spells CASSIEAGSGNTIYF. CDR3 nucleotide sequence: TGTGCCAGTAGTATAGAAGCAGGGTCTGGAAACACCATATATTTT.